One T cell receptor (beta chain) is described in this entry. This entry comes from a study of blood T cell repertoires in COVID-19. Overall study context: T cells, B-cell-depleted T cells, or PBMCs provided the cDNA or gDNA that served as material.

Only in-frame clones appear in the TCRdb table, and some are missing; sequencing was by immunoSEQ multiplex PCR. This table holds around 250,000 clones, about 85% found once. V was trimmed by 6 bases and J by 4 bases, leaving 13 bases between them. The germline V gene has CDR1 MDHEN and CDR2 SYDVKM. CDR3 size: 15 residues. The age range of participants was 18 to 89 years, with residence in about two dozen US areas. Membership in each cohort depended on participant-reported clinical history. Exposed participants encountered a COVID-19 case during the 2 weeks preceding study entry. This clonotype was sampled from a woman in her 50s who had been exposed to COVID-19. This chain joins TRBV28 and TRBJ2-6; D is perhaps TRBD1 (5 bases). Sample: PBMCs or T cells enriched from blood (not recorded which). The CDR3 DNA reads TGTGCCAGCAGCCCCAGGGTCGAGGGGGCCAACGTCCTGACTTTC. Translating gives CASSPRVEGANVLTF.